The source of this T cell receptor beta chain is a study of T cells in Graves' hyperthyroidism and ophthalmopathy. CDR1 and CDR2 from the germline V gene are KGHSH and LQKENI. CDR3 length: 13 amino acids. Trimming took off 3 bases at V and 5 bases at J, with 11 bases between the two ends. RNA transcripts were the template for amplifying TCR beta CDR3 regions. HTBI primers were employed in a first-round RT-PCR of the TCR CDR3. TCRdb recomputed calls from the multiplex PCR reads with MiXCR, one row per CDR3 protein. Altogether around 500,000 distinct CDR3 sequences are present, around 16% being singletons, with the ten largest covering 25% to 30%. Notes on the study in general: Most clonotypes expanded in the thyroid (above 0.001) were also present in blood. The authors' 13 V-J model separated ophthalmopathy from stable hyperthyroidism.

A Clinical Activity Score of at least 3, a NOSPECS grade of at least 4 and a duration under 3 months were recorded in the ophthalmopathy patients. This clonotype was seen many times. The antigen is not known. The V and J genes are TRBV18 and TRBJ2-7, with a weak D call TRBD2 (5 bases). Sequencing input: blood. The TCR sequence derives from a woman in her 30s with Graves' ophthalmopathy. For the CDR3, the DNA is TGTGCCAGCTCACCTTTAGACTACAACGAGCAGTACTTC. This gives the protein CASSPLDYNEQYF.